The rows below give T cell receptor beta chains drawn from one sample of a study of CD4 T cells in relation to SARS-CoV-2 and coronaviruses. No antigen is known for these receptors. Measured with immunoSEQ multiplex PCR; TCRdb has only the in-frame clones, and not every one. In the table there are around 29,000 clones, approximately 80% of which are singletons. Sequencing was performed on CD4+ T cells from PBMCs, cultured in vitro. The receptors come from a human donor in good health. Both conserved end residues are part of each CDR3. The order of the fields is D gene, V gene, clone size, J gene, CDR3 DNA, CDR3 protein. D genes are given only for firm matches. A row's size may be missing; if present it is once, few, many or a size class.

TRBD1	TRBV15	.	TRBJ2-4	TGTGCCACCAGCAGCGGGACAGGGACGAACATTCAGTACTTC	CATSSGTGTNIQYF
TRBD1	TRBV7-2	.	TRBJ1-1	TGTGCCAGCAGCTTAAGGGCCGGGACAGGACTCTTGAACACTGAAGCTTTCTTT	CASSLRAGTGLLNTEAFF
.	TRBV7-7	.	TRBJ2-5	TGTGCCAGCAGCTTAGGCCATCGAGAGACCCAGTACTTC	CASSLGHRETQYF
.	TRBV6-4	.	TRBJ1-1	TGTGCCAGCAGGAAGGGTAACACTGAAGCTTTCTTT	CASRKGNTEAFF
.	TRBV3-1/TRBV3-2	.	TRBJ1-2	TGTGCCAGCAGCCAAGTTAGCAGTTATAACTATGGCTACACCTTC	CASSQVSSYNYGYTF
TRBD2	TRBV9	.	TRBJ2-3	TGTGCCAGCAGCGTAGCCGAGCGGGGGGCTGGCACAGATACGCAGTATTTT	CASSVAERGAGTDTQYF
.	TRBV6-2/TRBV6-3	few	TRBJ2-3	TGTGCCAGCAGTTACTATGCGGGACGGGGTTTGGATACGCAGTATTTT	CASSYYAGRGLDTQYF
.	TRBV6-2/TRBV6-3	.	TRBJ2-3	TGTGCCAGCAGTTCCCAGCGACCAGATACGCAGTATTTT	CASSSQRPDTQYF
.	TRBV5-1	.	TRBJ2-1	TGCGCCAGCAGCTCCGCGAAGGGTCGACTAGATTTGAGTGAGCAGTTCTTC	CASSSAKGRLDLSEQFF
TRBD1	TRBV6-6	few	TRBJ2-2	TGTGCCAGCACCCAGCCAGGGGGCAACACCGGGGAGCTGTTTTTT	CASTQPGGNTGELFF
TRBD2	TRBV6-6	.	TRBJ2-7	TGTGCCAGCAGCGCCGGGACTAGCGGGACTTACGAGCAGTACTTC	CASSAGTSGTYEQYF
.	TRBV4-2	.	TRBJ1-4	TGTGCCAGCAGCCAAGGGCCAAGCAGGGATGAAAAACTGTTTTTT	CASSQGPSRDEKLFF
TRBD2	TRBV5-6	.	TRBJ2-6	TGTGCCAGCAGCCCCCAACTAGCGGGAGGGCCTGGGGCCAACGTCCTGACTTTC	CASSPQLAGGPGANVLTF
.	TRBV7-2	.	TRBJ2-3	TGTGCCAGCAGCCAGACACCCAGCACAGATACGCAGTATTTT	CASSQTPSTDTQYF
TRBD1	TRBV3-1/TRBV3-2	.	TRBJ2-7	TGTGCCAGCAGCCCAAACCCAGGGGGCTCCTACGAGCAGTACTTC	CASSPNPGGSYEQYF
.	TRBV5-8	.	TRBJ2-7	TGTGCCAGCAGGGTGAGGGGGGCCACCTACGAGCAGTACTTC	CASRVRGATYEQYF
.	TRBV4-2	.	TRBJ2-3	TGTGCCAGCAGCCAAGTCATAAGGGGCCCCCGAGGACCCACGCAGTATTTT	CASSQVIRGPRGPTQYF
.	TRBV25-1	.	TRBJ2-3	TGTGCCAGCAGTCCGGGTAGCACAGATACGCAGTATTTT	CASSPGSTDTQYF
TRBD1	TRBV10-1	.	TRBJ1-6	TGCGCCAGCAGACAGGGGAGGTCCCCCCTCCACTTT	CASRQGRSPLHF
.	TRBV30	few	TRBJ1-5	TGTGCCTGGAGTGGGGCGAATCAGCCCCAGCATTTT	CAWSGANQPQHF
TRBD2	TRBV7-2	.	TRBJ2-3	TGTGCCAGCAGCTCGGGACTAGATGCAGATACGCAGTATTTT	CASSSGLDADTQYF
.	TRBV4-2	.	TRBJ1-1	TGTGCCAGCAGCCAAGGGGACACTAACACTGAAGCTTTCTTT	CASSQGDTNTEAFF
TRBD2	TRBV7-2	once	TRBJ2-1	TGTGCCAGCAGCTTAGACGGGAGGTTCAATGAGCAGTTCTTC	CASSLDGRFNEQFF
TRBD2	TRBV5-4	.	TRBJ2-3	TGTGCCAGCAGCTTTAGCGGGAGCACAGATACGCAGTATTTT	CASSFSGSTDTQYF
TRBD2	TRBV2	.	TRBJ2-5	TGTGCCAGCAGTGAACGCGGGAGAGGGGAGACCCAGTACTTC	CASSERGRGETQYF
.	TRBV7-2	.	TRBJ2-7	TGTGCCAGCAGCTTAGACAGTGTTGGTTCCTACGAGCAGTACTTC	CASSLDSVGSYEQYF
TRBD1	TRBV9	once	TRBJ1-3	TGTGCCAGCAGCCCAGGACAGGGAGCATATGGCACCATATATTTT	CASSPGQGAYGTIYF
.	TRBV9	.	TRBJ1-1	TGTGCCAGCAGCGTAGGGGCGAACACTGAAGCTTTCTTT	CASSVGANTEAFF
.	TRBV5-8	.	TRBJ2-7	TGTGCCAGCAGCAGGGGGACCCAGAGCTCCTACGAGCAGTACTTC	CASSRGTQSSYEQYF
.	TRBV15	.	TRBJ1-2	TGTGCCACCAGCGTTGCCGGGTCGGCCGCTCCGGACTACACCTTC	CATSVAGSAAPDYTF
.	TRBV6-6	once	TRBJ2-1	TGTGCCAGCACCTCACAAGGGGTAGGGGAGCAGTTCTTC	CASTSQGVGEQFF
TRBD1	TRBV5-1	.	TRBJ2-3	TGCGCCAGCAGCGGGACAGTCCCTAGCACAGATACGCAGTATTTT	CASSGTVPSTDTQYF